This note documents a single TCR beta chain sequence. The data belong to a study of blood T cell repertoires in COVID-19. Study in general: The United States, Italy and Spain were the sources of the acute and convalescent COVID-19 samples.

Source study methods: Amplification with reference gene primers provided the estimates of nucleated cell counts. Sequenced by immunoSEQ multiplex PCR; TCRdb stores in-frame clones only, minus some. Clone size and V and J calls were adopted from that table, with D and trimming inferred from the DNA. This sample has approximately 150,000 clones, with around 87% found just once. The germline V gene encodes CDR1 MNHEY and CDR2 SVGAGI. The length of the CDR3 is 14 residues. V gave up 6 bases and J gave up 1 base, with 9 bases separating them. The sequenced sample was PBMCs or T cells enriched from blood (not recorded which). The TCR originated in a man aged 55 to 69 who had recovered from COVID-19. The chain employs TRBV6-5 and TRBJ2-2; D is undetermined. The CDR3 protein is CASSLSLNTGELFF. The CDR3, as DNA: TGTGCCAGCAGCCTATCCCTGAACACCGGGGAGCTGTTTTTT.